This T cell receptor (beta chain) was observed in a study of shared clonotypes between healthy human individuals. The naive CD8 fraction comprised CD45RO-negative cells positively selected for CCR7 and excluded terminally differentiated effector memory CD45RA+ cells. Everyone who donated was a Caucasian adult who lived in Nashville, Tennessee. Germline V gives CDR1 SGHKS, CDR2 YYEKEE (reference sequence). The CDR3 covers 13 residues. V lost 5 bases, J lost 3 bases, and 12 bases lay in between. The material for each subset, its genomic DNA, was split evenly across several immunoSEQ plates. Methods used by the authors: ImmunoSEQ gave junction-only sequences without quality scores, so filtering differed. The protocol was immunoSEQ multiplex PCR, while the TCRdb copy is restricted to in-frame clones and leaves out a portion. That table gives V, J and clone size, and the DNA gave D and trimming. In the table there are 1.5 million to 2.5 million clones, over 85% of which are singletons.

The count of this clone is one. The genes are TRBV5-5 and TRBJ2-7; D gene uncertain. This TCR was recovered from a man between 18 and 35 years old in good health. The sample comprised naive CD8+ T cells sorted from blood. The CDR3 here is CASRPSPNYEQYF. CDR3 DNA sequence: TGTGCCAGCAGACCCAGCCCGAACTACGAGCAGTACTTC.